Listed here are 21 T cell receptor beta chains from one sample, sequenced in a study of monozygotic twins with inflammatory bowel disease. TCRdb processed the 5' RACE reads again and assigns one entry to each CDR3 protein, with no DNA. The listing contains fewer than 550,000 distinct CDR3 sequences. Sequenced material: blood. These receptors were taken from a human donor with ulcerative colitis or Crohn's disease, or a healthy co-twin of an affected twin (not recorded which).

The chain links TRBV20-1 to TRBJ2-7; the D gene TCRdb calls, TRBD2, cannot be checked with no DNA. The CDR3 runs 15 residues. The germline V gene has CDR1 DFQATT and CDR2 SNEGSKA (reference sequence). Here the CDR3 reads CSASKGTSGAYEQYF.

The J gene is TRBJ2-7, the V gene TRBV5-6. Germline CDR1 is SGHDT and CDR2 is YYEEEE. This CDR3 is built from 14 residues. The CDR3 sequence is CASSIDGLGSEQYF.

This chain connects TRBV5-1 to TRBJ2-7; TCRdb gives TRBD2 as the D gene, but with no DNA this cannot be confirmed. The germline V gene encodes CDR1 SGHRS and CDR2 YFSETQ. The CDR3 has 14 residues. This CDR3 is CASAGTSADYEQYF.

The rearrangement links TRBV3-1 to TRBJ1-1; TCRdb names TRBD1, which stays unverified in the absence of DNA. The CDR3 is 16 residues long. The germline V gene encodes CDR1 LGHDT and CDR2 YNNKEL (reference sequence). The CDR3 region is CASSPRDGNLNTEAFF. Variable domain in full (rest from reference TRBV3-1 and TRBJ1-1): DTAVSQTPKYLVTQMGNDKSIKCEQNLGHDTMYWYKQDSKKFLKIMFSYNNKELIINETVPNRFSPKSPDKAHLNLHINSLELGDSAVYFCASSPRDGNLNTEAFFGQGTRLTVV.

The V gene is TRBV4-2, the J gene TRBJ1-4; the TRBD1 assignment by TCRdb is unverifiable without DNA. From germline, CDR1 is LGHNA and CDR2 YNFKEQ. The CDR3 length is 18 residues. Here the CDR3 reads CASSQEDLLTGSREKLFF.

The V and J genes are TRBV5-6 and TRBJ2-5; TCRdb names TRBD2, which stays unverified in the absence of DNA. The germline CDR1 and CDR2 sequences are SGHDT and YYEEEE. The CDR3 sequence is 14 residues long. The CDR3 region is CASSFGTPGETQYF.

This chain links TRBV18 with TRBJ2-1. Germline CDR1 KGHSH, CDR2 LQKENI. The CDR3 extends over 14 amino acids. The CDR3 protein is CASSPQGSYNEQFF.

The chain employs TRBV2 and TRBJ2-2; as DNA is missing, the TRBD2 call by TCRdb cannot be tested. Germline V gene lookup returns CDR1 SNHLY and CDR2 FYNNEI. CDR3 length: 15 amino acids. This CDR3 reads CASSVEAVNTGELFF.

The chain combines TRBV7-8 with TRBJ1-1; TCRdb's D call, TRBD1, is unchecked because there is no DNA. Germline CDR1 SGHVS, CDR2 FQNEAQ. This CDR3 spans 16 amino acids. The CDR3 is CASSLPTSGGASRAFF.

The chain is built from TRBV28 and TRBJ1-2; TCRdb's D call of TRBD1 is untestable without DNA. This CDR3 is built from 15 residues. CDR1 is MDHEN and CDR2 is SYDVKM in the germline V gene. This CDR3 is CASSLVDRGGYGYTF.

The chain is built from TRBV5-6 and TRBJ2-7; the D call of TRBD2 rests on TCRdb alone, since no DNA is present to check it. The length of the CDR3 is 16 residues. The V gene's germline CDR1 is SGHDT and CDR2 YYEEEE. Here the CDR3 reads CASSLAGASWIYEQYF. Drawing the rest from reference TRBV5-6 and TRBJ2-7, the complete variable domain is DAGVTQSPTHLIKTRGQQVTLRCSPKSGHDTVSWYQQALGQGPQFIFQYYEEEERQRGNFPDRFSGHQFPNYSSELNVNALLLGDSALYLCASSLAGASWIYEQYFGPGTRLTVT.

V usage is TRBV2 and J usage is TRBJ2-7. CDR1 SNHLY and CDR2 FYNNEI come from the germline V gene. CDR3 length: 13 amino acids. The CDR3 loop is CASSEEGSYEQYF. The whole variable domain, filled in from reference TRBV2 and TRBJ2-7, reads EPEVTQTPSHQVTQMGQEVILRCVPISNHLYFYWYRQILGQKVEFLVSFYNNEISEKSEIFDDQFSVERPDGSNFTLKIRSTKLEDSAMYFCASSEEGSYEQYFGPGTRLTVT.

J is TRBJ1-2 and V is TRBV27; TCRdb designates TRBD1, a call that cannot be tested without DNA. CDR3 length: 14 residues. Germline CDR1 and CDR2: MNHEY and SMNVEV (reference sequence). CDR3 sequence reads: CASSKGGGIYGYTF.

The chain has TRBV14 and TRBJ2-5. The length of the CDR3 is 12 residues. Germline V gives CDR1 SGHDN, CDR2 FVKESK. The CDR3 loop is CASSQLKETQYF. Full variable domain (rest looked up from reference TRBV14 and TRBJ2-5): EAGVTQFPSHSVIEKGQTVTLRCDPISGHDNLYWYRRVMGKEIKFLLHFVKESKQDESGMPNNRFLAERTGGTYSTLKVQPAELEDSGVYFCASSQLKETQYFGPGTRLLVL.

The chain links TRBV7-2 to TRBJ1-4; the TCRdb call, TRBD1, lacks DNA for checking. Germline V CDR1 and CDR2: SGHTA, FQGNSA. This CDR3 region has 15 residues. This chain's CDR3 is CASSSPGDGREKLFF.

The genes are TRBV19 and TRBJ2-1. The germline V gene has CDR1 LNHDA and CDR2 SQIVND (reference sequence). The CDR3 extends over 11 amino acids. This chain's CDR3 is CASSEVNEQFF.

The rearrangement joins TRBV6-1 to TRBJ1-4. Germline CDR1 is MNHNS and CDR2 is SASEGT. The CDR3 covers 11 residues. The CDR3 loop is CASSGGGKLFF.

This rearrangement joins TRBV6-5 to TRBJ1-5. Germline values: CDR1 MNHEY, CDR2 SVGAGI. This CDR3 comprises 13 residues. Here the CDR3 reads CASSYTGNQPQHF.

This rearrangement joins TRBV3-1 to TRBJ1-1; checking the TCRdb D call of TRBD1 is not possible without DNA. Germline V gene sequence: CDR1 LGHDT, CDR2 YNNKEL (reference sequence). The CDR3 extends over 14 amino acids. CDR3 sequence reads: CASSRTGGSTEAFF.

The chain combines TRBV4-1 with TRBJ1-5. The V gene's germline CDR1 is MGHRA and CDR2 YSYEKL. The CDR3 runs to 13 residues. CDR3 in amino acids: CASSQEGSQPQHF.

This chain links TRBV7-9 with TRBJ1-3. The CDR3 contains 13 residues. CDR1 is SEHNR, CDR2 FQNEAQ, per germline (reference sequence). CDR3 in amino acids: CASSLSLGNTIYF.